Following are 2 T cell receptor beta chains from one sample sequenced in a study of blood T cells in healthy people across ages. Next came a second PCR, run for about 7 to 12 cycles, which used a sample-barcoded 5' primer along with a J-beta primer mix. Each CDR3 protein is one row after TCRdb ran MiXCR on the 5' RACE reads. The sample gives 1.5 million to 2 million distinct CDR3 sequences, about 28% of which show up once; about 8% is in the top ten. Sequenced material: blood. The receptors were gathered from a woman aged 25 to 39 in good health.

There are a few counts of this clonotype. This chain connects TRBV7-6 to TRBJ2-5; TRBD2 agrees at 8 bases. V gave up 4 bases and J gave up 2 bases; unmatched junction bases: 6. The CDR3 length is 15 residues. Germline values: CDR1 SGHVS, CDR2 FNYEAQ. CDR3 bases: TGTGCCAGCAGCTCCCGGATAGCGGGACAAGAGACCCAGTACTTC. Translated: CASSSRIAGQETQYF.

J is TRBJ2-7 and V is TRBV11-2, with TRBD1 identical over 11 bases. The junction had 13 bases not matched to a gene; V was cut back by 5 bases and J by 4 bases. CDR3 size: 17 residues. Looked up from germline, CDR1 is SGHAT and CDR2 is FQNNGV. The CDR3: CASSADGIGQGAYEQYF. CDR3 nucleotides: TGTGCCAGCAGCGCGGATGGGATCGGACAGGGGGCTTACGAGCAGTACTTC.